This TCR beta chain comes out of a study of blood T cells in healthy people across ages. General study results and limits: Relative to aged donors, long-lived donors carried more naive CD4+ cells and displayed higher diversity. Estimates of total diversity, which came from one million sequenced T cells, were considered to be underestimates.

Researchers collected about 9.1 milliliters of peripheral blood from every single donor. A note on this clonotype: Its target is unknown.

With a J-beta primer mix and a sample-barcoded 5' primer, a second PCR ran roughly 6 to 12 cycles. TCRdb fed the 5' RACE reads into MiXCR, producing one record per CDR3 protein. Among about 1,000,000 distinct CDR3 sequences, 40% to 55% were seen once, and the ten largest hold under 20%. V lost 4 bases, J lost 6 bases, and 12 bases lay in between. CDR3 length equals 13 residues. Germline V CDR1 and CDR2: SEHNR, FQNEAQ (reference sequence). V usage is TRBV7-9 and J usage is TRBJ1-2; D call uncertain. Material for sequencing was blood. The sequence came from a woman aged 60 to 75 in good health. In DNA form, the CDR3 reads TGTGCCAGCAGCTCTTCAGCGGGTAATGGCTACACCTTC. This encodes CASSSSAGNGYTF.